This TCR beta chain was sequenced during a study of shared clonotypes between healthy human individuals. Concerning this clone itself: Its target is unknown.

Trimming stripped 10 bases from V and 0 bases from J, with 19 bases between. CDR1 is ENHRY and CDR2 is SYGVKD in the germline V gene. This CDR3 comprises 15 residues. Per the original data handling: Junction-only sequences without quality scores came from ImmunoSEQ, so filtering differed. TCRdb's copy holds only in-frame clones and misses some; the assay was immunoSEQ multiplex PCR. V and J calls and clone size follow that table, whereas D and trimming were derived from the DNA. This sample yields 2 million to 2.5 million clones, of which 95% are seen a single time; 0.1% to 0.15% belongs to the top ten. The study, taken as a whole, reports: Genetic and exposure-history diversity was limited by the small donor number. Generation probabilities of non-shared clonotypes were lower (relative to those shared by all four donors). The researchers took only blood, and tissue repertoires probably look different.

Sequences were obtained from naive CD4+ T cells sorted from blood. Subset indicated: CD45RA+ positively selected. This TCR was recovered from a man between 18 and 29 years old in good health. The J gene is TRBJ2-7, the V gene TRBV10-3; TRBD2 might be the D (6 bases). The CDR3 DNA follows: TGTGCCACCCATACGGGGCGGGAAAGCTCCTACGAGCAGTACTTC. It yields the protein CATHTGRESSYEQYF.